Below, one T cell receptor (beta chain) is given with its context. Its antigen is undetermined. The sample is drawn from a study of a mutant IDH1 vaccine in newly diagnosed glioma. For the study at large: Receipt of radiotherapy, temozolomide, or both preceded the study, and most received both.

CDR3 size: 13 residues. Germline CDR1 GTSNPN, CDR2 SVGIG (reference sequence). Trimming took 1 base from V and 5 from J, leaving 11 bases between them. Time point noted: week 23, last vaccination. A 20-mer mutant IDH1 peptide at 300 ug was injected subcutaneously with topical imiquimod. Repertoires were generated with immunoSEQ multiplex PCR, while TCRdb's copy carries only in-frame clones and drops some. The table lists some 42,000 clones, about 75% of them singletons. The sequences come from PBMCs, collected from a glioma patient whose treatment included an IDH1 peptide vaccine. The gene calls are TRBV30 and TRBJ2-5; D gene uncertain. The sequence came from a man in his forties or fifties with glioma. Written as DNA, the CDR3 is TGTGCCTGGAGTGGGGGTCCCCGGGAGACCCAGTACTTC. Translation: CAWSGGPRETQYF.